The source of this T cell receptor (beta chain) is a study of OX40 agonist ivuxolimab in advanced cancers. Study background: Ivuxolimab is an agonistic anti-OX40 (CD134) antibody, and patients were treated with it.

Deletions cut 0 bases from V and 5 bases from J, with 11 bases between. CDR1 and CDR2 from the germline V gene are SGHRS and YFSETQ. The CDR3 has 15 amino acids. A remark on this clone: No antigen is known for it.

Study-wide findings and caveats: Relative to CD4+ cells, CD8+ T cells on average had more expanded clones.

The protocol was immunoSEQ multiplex PCR, while the TCRdb copy is restricted to in-frame clones and leaves out a portion. The table shows 53,000 or so clones, with about 88% occurring only once. The source is an adult with an advanced solid tumor such as melanoma, head and neck, liver or kidney cancer. V is TRBV5-1 and J is TRBJ2-2; no clear D gene. Source: CD4+ or CD8+ T cells sorted from blood, taken in a trial of the OX40 agonist ivuxolimab. The DNA of the CDR3 is TGCGCCAGCAGCTTGGATGTTGTACTGACCGGGGAGCTGTTTTTT. Protein: CASSLDVVLTGELFF.